The T cell receptor (beta chain) described here comes from a study of graft-versus-host responses after intestinal transplantation. About the study: Transplant recipients had multivisceral, liver-intestinal, or isolated intestinal grafts. All of the recipients had induction that used anti-thymocyte globulin, then tacrolimus and steroids for two to four years.

A single count supports this clone. Its antigen is still unknown. Assay used: immunoSEQ multiplex PCR; TCRdb lists only in-frame clones, some missing. The sample carries about 81,000 clones, 70% to 90% recorded once. Per germline, CDR1 SQVTM and CDR2 ANQGSEA. V dropped 8 bases and J dropped 0 bases, with 7 bases sitting between them. This CDR3 comprises 11 residues. Notes on the study in general: Levels of circulating GvH clones at their peak were associated with early post-transplant HvG declines. Detection of GvH clones occurred in recipient marrow, and some had their first appearance in ileum or blood.

The sequence derives from a human donor who received an intestinal transplant. Material: unstimulated CD4+ T cells sorted from spleen or lymph node cells, obtained before intestinal transplant. The rearrangement joins TRBV29-1 to TRBJ1-1, with D hard to call. The CDR3 reads CSSSVNTEAFF. The CDR3 DNA is TGCAGCAGCAGCGTGAACACTGAAGCTTTCTTT.